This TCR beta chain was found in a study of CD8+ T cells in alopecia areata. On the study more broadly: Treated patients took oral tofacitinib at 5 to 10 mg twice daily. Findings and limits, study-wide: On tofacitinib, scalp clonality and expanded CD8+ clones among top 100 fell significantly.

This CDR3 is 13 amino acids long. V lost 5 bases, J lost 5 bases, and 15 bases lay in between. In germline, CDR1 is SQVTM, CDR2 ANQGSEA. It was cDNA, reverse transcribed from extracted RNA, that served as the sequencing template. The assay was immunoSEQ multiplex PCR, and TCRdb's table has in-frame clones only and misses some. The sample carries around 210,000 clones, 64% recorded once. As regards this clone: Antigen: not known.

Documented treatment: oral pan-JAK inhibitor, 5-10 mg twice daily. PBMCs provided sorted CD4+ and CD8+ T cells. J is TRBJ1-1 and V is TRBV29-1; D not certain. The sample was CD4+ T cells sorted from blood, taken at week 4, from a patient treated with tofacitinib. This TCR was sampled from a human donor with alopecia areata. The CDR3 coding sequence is TGCAGCGTTTCGGGGAGACTTTTTACTGAAGCTTTCTTT. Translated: CSVSGRLFTEAFF.